The clone carrying this T cell receptor (beta chain) was seen only once. As yet, its antigen is unknown. This entry is derived from a study of long-term antiretroviral therapy in people with HIV. The assay, immunoSEQ v3.0, was run at survey level. Only in-frame clones appear in the TCRdb table, and some are missing; sequencing was by immunoSEQ multiplex PCR. The sample has about 13,000 clones; around 73% are singletons. Study-level results: ART adherence, viral resistance and therapy changes were not recorded.

Germline V gene lookup returns CDR1 MDHEN and CDR2 SYDVKM. CDR3 length: 12 residues. Trimming pared 4 bases from V and 10 bases from J, leaving 11 bases between. The sample in question was unsorted PBMCs, obtained 1.3 years after starting antiretroviral therapy. This receptor was taken from a woman aged 18-29 years with HIV. V is TRBV28 and J is TRBJ1-5; a possible D gene is TRBD1 (5 bases). CDR3 residues: CASSSPGQPQHF. In nucleotides, the CDR3 is TGTGCCAGCAGTTCCCCAGGGCAACCCCAGCATTTT.